The clone carrying this TCR beta chain turned up a few times. Germline CDR1 MNHEY, CDR2 SMNVEV (reference sequence). Trimming took 3 bases from V and 1 from J, leaving 16 bases between them. This CDR3 spans 17 amino acids. These data come from a study of T-cell reconstitution after alpha-beta-depleted transplantation in children. Unique molecular identifiers featured in how the TCRbeta library was prepared. TCRdb analysed the PCR reads with MiXCR anew, one entry per CDR3 protein. The sample contains hundreds of thousands of distinct CDR3 sequences, around 14% of which appear only once. The chain couples TRBV27 to TRBJ2-1; a weak D match, TRBD1 (6 bases). This clonotype was sampled from a girl aged 2-10 years with congenital amegakaryocytic thrombocytopenia, due to receive a stem cell transplant. Specimen: PBMCs, collected before TCRalphabeta/CD19-depleted stem cell transplant. DNA for the CDR3: TGTGCCAGCAGTTTTGGGTGGGGGCGTGCTTCCTACAATGAGCAGTTCTTC. Its translation: CASSFGWGRASYNEQFF.